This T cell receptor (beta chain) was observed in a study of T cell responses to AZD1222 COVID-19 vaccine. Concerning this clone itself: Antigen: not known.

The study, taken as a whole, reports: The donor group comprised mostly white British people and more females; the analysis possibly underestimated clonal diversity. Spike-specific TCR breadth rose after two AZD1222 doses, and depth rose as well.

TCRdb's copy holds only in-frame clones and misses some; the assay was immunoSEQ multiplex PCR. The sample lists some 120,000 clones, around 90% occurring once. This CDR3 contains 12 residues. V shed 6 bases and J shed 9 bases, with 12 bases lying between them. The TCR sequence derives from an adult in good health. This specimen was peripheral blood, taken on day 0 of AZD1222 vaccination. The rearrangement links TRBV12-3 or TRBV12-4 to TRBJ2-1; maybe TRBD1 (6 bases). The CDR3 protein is CASSLLQGEQFF. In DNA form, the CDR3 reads TGTGCCAGCAGCCTATTACAGGGTGAGCAGTTCTTC.